The clone carrying this T cell receptor (beta chain) came up once. This entry is derived from a study of cytomegalovirus exposure and HLA in healthy donors. It was with 60 Vbeta and 13 Jbeta primers that the PCR ran. Assay: immunoSEQ multiplex PCR; the TCRdb copy retains only in-frame clones and omits some. This table has 150,000 to 200,000 clones, about 80% appearing once. Input material: PBMCs. This sequence originates from a woman under 40 in good health and CMV-seropositive.

CDR3: CASSQGMTEKLFF. The CDR3, as DNA: TGTGCCAGCTCTCAGGGAATGACTGAAAAACTGTTTTTT. The V call is TRBV28, the J call TRBJ1-4; possible D gene TRBD1, 5 bases. V shed 8 bases and J shed 7 bases, with 14 bases lying between them. Germline-derived CDR1 and CDR2 are MDHEN and SYDVKM. This CDR3 comprises 13 residues.